The next 19 T cell receptor beta chains were all read from a single sample in a study of cytomegalovirus exposure and HLA in healthy donors. In the PCR, 60 Vbeta and 13 Jbeta primers were used. Sequenced by immunoSEQ multiplex PCR; TCRdb stores in-frame clones only, minus some. Among some 140,000 clones listed, 65% to 80% were seen once. The material sequenced was PBMCs. These receptors were obtained from a woman aged 40 to 49 in good health and CMV-seronegative.

CDR3 sequence reads: CASWRGLAGTRGEQFF. CDR3 coding DNA: TGTGCCAGCTGGCGAGGTCTAGCGGGAACCAGGGGTGAGCAGTTCTTC. The V and J genes are TRBV7-9 and TRBJ2-1; 9 nucleotides match TRBD2. V shed 8 bases, J shed 9 bases, and the junction held 17 bases outside the gene matches. Per the germline V gene, CDR1 is SEHNR and CDR2 is FQNEAQ (reference sequence). This CDR3 contains 16 residues.

This clone has only one observation. V and J are TRBV5-1 and TRBJ2-5, with no clear D. CDR1 is SGHRS, CDR2 YFSETQ, per germline. The V gene lost 7 bases and the J gene lost 2 bases, with 12 bases spanning the gap. The CDR3 length is 13 residues. This chain's CDR3 is CASASGGQETQYF. The CDR3, as DNA: TGCGCCAGCGCCTCGGGTGGGCAAGAGACCCAGTACTTC. The variable domain in full, completed from reference TRBV5-1 and TRBJ2-5, reads KAGVTQTPRYLIKTRGQQVTLSCSPISGHRSVSWYQQTPGQGLQFLFEYFSETQRNKGNFPGRFSGRQFSNSRSEMNVSTLELGDSALYLCASASGGQETQYFGPGTRLLVL.

The chain employs TRBV5-1 and TRBJ1-1; 8 nucleotides match TRBD1. CDR3 length: 14 amino acids. Germline CDR1 SGHRS, CDR2 YFSETQ. After removal of 4 bases from V and 6 bases from J, the junction contained 8 bases not matched to a gene. CDR3 loop: CASSVQGGRAEAFF. CDR3 nucleotide sequence: TGCGCCAGCAGCGTACAGGGGGGGAGGGCTGAAGCTTTCTTT.

This clone has only a few counts. The CDR3 is CASRPVGGSSYEQYF. The CDR3, as DNA: TGTGCCAGCAGGCCCGTAGGCGGGAGCTCCTACGAGCAGTACTTC. This chain joins TRBV7-9 and TRBJ2-7; 7 positions match TRBD2. The CDR3 has 15 amino acids. Germline CDR1 SEHNR, CDR2 FQNEAQ (reference sequence). V trimming: 6 bases; J trimming: 0 bases; junction bases outside the gene matches: 8. The full variable domain, with the rest looked up from reference TRBV7-9 and TRBJ2-7, is DTGVSQNPRHKITKRGQNVTFRCDPISEHNRLYWYRQTLGQGPEFLTYFQNEAQLEKSRLLSDRFSAERPKGSFSTLEIQRTEQGDSAMYLCASRPVGGSSYEQYFGPGTRLTVT.

The chain employs TRBV10-3 and TRBJ2-7; 10 bases line up with TRBD1. Germline loops: CDR1 ENHRY, CDR2 SYGVKD. This CDR3 spans 14 amino acids. V dropped 6 bases and J dropped 5; count of bases not matched to a gene: 7. CDR3 residues: CAISLGTGEDEQYF. The CDR3 region has the DNA TGTGCCATCAGCCTGGGGACAGGGGAAGACGAGCAGTACTTC.

J is TRBJ2-1 and V is TRBV28; TRBD1 agrees at 10 bases. Germline trimming cut 7 bases from V and 1 base from J; bases unmatched to any gene: 10. The CDR3 runs to 17 residues. Germline V gene sequence: CDR1 MDHEN, CDR2 SYDVKM. CDR3 residues: CASTESPGQGSYNEQFF. The CDR3 DNA follows: TGTGCCAGCACCGAGAGCCCGGGACAGGGGTCCTACAATGAGCAGTTCTTC.

V is TRBV7-9 and J is TRBJ1-1; 10 nucleotides line up with TRBD1. Germline CDR1 and CDR2: SEHNR and FQNEAQ (reference sequence). The CDR3 has 15 amino acids. V gave up 0 bases and J gave up 3 bases; unmatched junction bases: 1. CDR3: CASSLAGTGDTEAFF. The CDR3 DNA sequence: TGTGCCAGCAGCTTAGCAGGGACAGGGGACACTGAAGCTTTCTTT.

The chain carries TRBV5-1 and TRBJ2-3; TRBD2 agrees at 11 bases. The CDR3 totals 16 residues. The V gene end was trimmed by 3 bases and the J gene end by 2 bases; junction bases not matched to a gene: 5. Germline V gene data show CDR1 as SGHRS and CDR2 as YFSETQ. The CDR3 DNA reads as TGCGCCAGCAGCTCGGGACTAGCGGATAACACAGATACGCAGTATTTT. It specifies CASSSGLADNTDTQYF.

The chain carries TRBV5-4 and TRBJ2-7, with 8 bases lining up with TRBD2. After removal of 0 bases from V and 0 bases from J, the junction contained 14 bases not matched to a gene. Germline lookup yields CDR1 SGHNT and CDR2 YYREEE (reference sequence). CDR3 length equals 19 residues. The CDR3 sequence is CASSLGGVRSGASSYEQYF. CDR3 bases: TGTGCCAGCAGCTTGGGGGGGGTACGTAGCGGGGCTAGCTCCTACGAGCAGTACTTC.

The V call is TRBV13, the J call TRBJ2-6; tentative D call: TRBD2 (5 bases). This CDR3 has 21 residues. The V gene lost 7 bases and the J gene lost 1 base, with 29 bases spanning the gap. Germline CDR1 and CDR2: PRHDT and FYEKMQ (reference sequence). CDR3 in amino acids: CASTPGWSLGGQTSGANVLTF. CDR3 DNA sequence: TGTGCCAGCACCCCGGGGTGGAGCCTAGGCGGCCAGACGTCTGGGGCCAACGTCCTGACTTTC.

The chain carries TRBV5-6 and TRBJ2-1, with D possibly being TRBD1 (5 bases). The germline V gene has CDR1 SGHDT and CDR2 YYEEEE. This CDR3 region has 14 residues. V shed 1 base and J shed 12 bases, with 17 bases lying between them. The CDR3, as DNA: TGTGCCAGCAGCTTGATAGGGGCCCTTGAGAGGCAGTTCTTC. As protein: CASSLIGALERQFF.

This chain connects TRBV7-2 to TRBJ2-3, with 11 bases that match TRBD2. The ends lost 5 bases at V and 2 bases at J; junction bases unmatched: 6. The CDR3 has 16 amino acids. Per the germline V gene, CDR1 is SGHTA and CDR2 is FQGNSA. Here the CDR3 DNA reads TGTGCCAGCAGCACCCGACTAGCGGGGACCACAGATACGCAGTATTTT. Its protein product is CASSTRLAGTTDTQYF.

V usage is TRBV7-9 and J usage is TRBJ1-1; D not certain. The CDR3 length is 16 residues. The V gene lost 0 bases and the J gene lost 1 base, with 12 bases spanning the gap. In germline, CDR1 is SEHNR, CDR2 FQNEAQ (reference sequence). The CDR3 loop reads CASSLAVQVRNTEAFF. CDR3 sequence (DNA): TGTGCCAGCAGCTTAGCGGTCCAGGTGAGGAACACTGAAGCTTTCTTT.

The gene calls are TRBV4-1 and TRBJ2-2; 8 nucleotides match TRBD1. Germline-derived CDR1 and CDR2 are MGHRA and YSYEKL. J gave up 6 bases and V 3 bases, and 9 bases lay outside the gene matches. There are 16 residues in the CDR3. The CDR3 sequence is CASSHPRTGIAGELFF. The DNA for the CDR3 is TGCGCCAGCAGCCACCCCAGGACAGGGATAGCCGGGGAGCTGTTTTTT.

The J gene is TRBJ2-2, the V gene TRBV7-9; D is possibly TRBD1 (6 bases). Looked up from germline, CDR1 is SEHNR and CDR2 is FQNEAQ (reference sequence). CDR3 length: 15 amino acids. V lost 5 bases and J 3 bases, leaving 13 bases between the germline ends. CDR3 region: CASSGDRSDTGELFF. CDR3 DNA sequence: TGTGCCAGCAGCGGAGACAGGTCCGACACCGGGGAGCTGTTTTTT. The variable domain in full, completed from reference TRBV7-9 and TRBJ2-2, reads DTGVSQNPRHKITKRGQNVTFRCDPISEHNRLYWYRQTLGQGPEFLTYFQNEAQLEKSRLLSDRFSAERPKGSFSTLEIQRTEQGDSAMYLCASSGDRSDTGELFFGEGSRLTVL.

The chain joins TRBV7-8 to TRBJ2-3; D may be TRBD2 (6 bases). Trimming took off 2 bases at V and 0 bases at J, with 12 bases between the two ends. The CDR3 runs to 16 residues. The germline gives CDR1 SGHVS, CDR2 FQNEAQ. Here the CDR3 DNA reads TGTGCCAGCAGCTTACTTGGCGGGGCTAGCACAGATACGCAGTATTTT. Its translation: CASSLLGGASTDTQYF.

In its sample, this clone was seen once. The gene calls are TRBV10-1 and TRBJ2-3; D unresolved. V was clipped by 3 bases and J by 3 bases, with 7 bases between them. This CDR3 region has 13 residues. CDR1 is WNHNN and CDR2 is SYGVQD in the germline V gene (reference sequence). The DNA for the CDR3 is TGCGCCAGCAGTGACCCCCAGACAGATACGCAGTATTTT. Its translation is CASSDPQTDTQYF.

The CDR3 spells CASSLGRGDTGELFF. The CDR3 nucleotides read TGTGCCAGCAGCCTGGGCAGGGGCGACACCGGGGAGCTGTTTTTT. V is TRBV27 and J is TRBJ2-2, with a weak D call TRBD1 (6 bases). V shed 6 bases and J shed 3 bases, with 14 bases lying between them. The CDR3 contains 15 residues. CDR1 and CDR2 from the germline V gene are MNHEY and SMNVEV (reference sequence).

The rearrangement links TRBV2 to TRBJ2-3; 11 bases are shared with TRBD2. This CDR3 is built from 15 residues. CDR1 is SNHLY and CDR2 is FYNNEI in the germline V gene. V trimming: 8 bases; J trimming: 1 base; junction bases outside the gene matches: 5. The CDR3 region is CASVYSGGGTDTQYF. The CDR3 nucleotides read TGTGCCAGCGTGTATAGCGGGGGGGGCACAGATACGCAGTATTTT. Full variable domain (outside the CDR3, taken from reference TRBV2 and TRBJ2-3): EPEVTQTPSHQVTQMGQEVILRCVPISNHLYFYWYRQILGQKVEFLVSFYNNEISEKSEIFDDQFSVERPDGSNFTLKIRSTKLEDSAMYFCASVYSGGGTDTQYFGPGTRLTVL.